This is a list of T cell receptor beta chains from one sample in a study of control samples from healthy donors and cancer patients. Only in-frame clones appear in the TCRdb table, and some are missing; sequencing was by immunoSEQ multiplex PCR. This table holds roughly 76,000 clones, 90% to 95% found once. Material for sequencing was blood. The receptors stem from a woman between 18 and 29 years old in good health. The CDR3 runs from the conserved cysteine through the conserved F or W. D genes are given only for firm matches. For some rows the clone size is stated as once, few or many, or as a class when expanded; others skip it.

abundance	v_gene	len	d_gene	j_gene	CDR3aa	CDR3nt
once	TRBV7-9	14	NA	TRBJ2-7	CASSLVVSSYEQYF	TGTGCCAGCAGCTTAGTTGTGTCCTCCTACGAGCAGTACTTC
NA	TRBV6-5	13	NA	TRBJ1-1	CASQNRAGTEAFF	TGTGCCAGCCAGAACAGGGCGGGCACTGAAGCTTTCTTT
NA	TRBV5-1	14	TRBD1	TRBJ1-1	CASSNRGLGTEAFF	TGCGCCAGCAGCAACAGGGGGCTTGGCACTGAAGCTTTCTTT
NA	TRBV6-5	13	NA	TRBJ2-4	CASGDLAKNIQYF	TGTGCCAGCGGAGATCTAGCCAAAAACATTCAGTACTTC
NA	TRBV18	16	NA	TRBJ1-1	CASSLLERGLNTEAFF	TGTGCCAGCTCACTCCTGGAACGGGGCTTGAACACTGAAGCTTTCTTT
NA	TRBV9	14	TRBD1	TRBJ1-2	CASSVETEGQSPTF	TGTGCCAGCAGCGTGGAGACCGAGGGACAGTCCCCCACCTTC
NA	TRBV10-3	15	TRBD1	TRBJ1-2	CAISEEEYRGEGYTF	TGTGCCATCAGTGAGGAAGAGTACAGGGGTGAGGGCTACACCTTC
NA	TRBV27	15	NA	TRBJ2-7	CASSLGTGGVSEQYF	TGTGCCAGCAGTTTAGGTACAGGGGGGGTATCCGAGCAGTACTTC
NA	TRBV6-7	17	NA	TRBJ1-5	CASSYSSRNYSNQPQHF	TGTGCCAGCAGTTACTCGAGTAGGAATTATAGCAATCAGCCCCAGCATTTT
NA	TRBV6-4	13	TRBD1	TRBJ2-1	CASSEGQGDEQFF	TGTGCCAGCAGTGAGGGACAGGGGGATGAGCAGTTCTTC
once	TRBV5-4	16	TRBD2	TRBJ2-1	CASSPRTSGGANEQFF	TGTGCCAGCAGCCCGAGGACTAGCGGGGGGGCTAACGAGCAGTTCTTC
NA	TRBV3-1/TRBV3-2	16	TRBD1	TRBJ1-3	CASSQERQGSGNTIYF	TGTGCCAGCAGCCAAGAAAGACAGGGATCTGGAAACACCATATATTTT
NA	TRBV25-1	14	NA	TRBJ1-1	CASSAPGGNTEAFF	TGTGCCAGCAGTGCTCCGGGGGGGAACACTGAAGCTTTCTTT
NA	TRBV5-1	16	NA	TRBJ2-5	CASSPVSGGGQETQYF	TGCGCCAGCAGCCCCGTCTCGGGGGGCGGGCAAGAGACCCAGTACTTC
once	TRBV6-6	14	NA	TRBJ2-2	CASRPGANTGELFF	TGTGCCAGCAGGCCAGGGGCGAACACCGGGGAGCTGTTTTTT
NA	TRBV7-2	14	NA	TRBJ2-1	CASTVGGGDNEQFF	TGTGCCAGCACCGTTGGGGGAGGCGACAATGAGCAGTTCTTC
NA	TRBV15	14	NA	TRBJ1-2	CATSRGGGNYGYTF	TGTGCCACCAGCAGAGGTGGGGGAAACTATGGCTACACCTTC
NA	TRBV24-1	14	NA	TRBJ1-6	CATSVGADNSPLHF	TGTGCCACCAGTGTTGGTGCCGATAATTCACCCCTCCACTTT
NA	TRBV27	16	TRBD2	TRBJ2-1	CASSAPGLAGYNEQFF	TGTGCCAGCAGTGCACCGGGACTAGCGGGGTATAATGAGCAGTTCTTC
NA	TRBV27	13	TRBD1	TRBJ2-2	CASSRRQGGELFF	TGTGCCAGCAGCCGACGACAGGGTGGGGAGCTGTTTTTT
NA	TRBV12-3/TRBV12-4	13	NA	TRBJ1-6	CASSVRSNSPLHF	TGTGCCAGCAGTGTCCGGAGTAATTCACCCCTCCACTTT
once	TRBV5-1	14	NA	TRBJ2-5	CASSLVSVKETQYF	TGCGCCAGCAGCTTGGTGTCAGTAAAAGAGACCCAGTACTTC
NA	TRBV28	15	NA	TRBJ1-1	CASSPEGETLWAAFF	TGTGCCAGCAGCCCCGAGGGGGAGACCCTTTGGGCCGCTTTCTTT
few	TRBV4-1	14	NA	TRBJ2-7	CASSHRTDSYEQYF	TGCGCCAGCAGTCATCGGACAGACTCCTACGAGCAGTACTTC
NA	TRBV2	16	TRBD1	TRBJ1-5	CASRRGQGAGNQPQHF	TGTGCCAGCAGGAGAGGGCAGGGGGCTGGCAATCAGCCCCAGCATTTT
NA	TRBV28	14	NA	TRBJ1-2	CASSLSTVRYGYTF	TGTGCCAGCAGTTTATCGACAGTGCGGTATGGCTACACCTTC
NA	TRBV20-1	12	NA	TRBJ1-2	CSASFHTTNLFF	TGCAGTGCTAGTTTCCACACGACAAACCTCTTCTTC
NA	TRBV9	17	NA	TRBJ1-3	CASSVSGGFLSGNTIYF	TGTGCCAGCAGCGTATCCGGAGGCTTCCTCTCTGGAAACACCATATATTTT
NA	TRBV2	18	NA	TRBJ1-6	CASSELEWGHSNNSPLHF	TGTGCCAGCAGTGAACTGGAGTGGGGCCACTCCAATAATTCACCCCTCCACTTT
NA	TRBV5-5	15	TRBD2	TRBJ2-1	CASSFPSGPYNEQFF	TGTGCCAGCAGCTTCCCTAGCGGCCCATACAATGAGCAGTTCTTC
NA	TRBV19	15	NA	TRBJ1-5	CASIGGAGPNQPQHF	TGTGCCAGTATTGGGGGAGCAGGTCCCAATCAGCCCCAGCATTTT
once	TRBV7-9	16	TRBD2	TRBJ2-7	CASSLHPSGATYEQYF	TGTGCCAGCAGCCTACACCCTAGCGGGGCTACCTACGAGCAGTACTTC
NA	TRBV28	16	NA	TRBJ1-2	CASSVQRGAPNYGYTF	TGTGCCAGCAGTGTGCAGCGGGGGGCGCCTAACTATGGCTACACCTTC
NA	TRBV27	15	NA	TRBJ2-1	CASNLDGSSYNEQFF	TGTGCCAGCAACCTCGACGGCAGCTCCTACAATGAGCAGTTCTTC
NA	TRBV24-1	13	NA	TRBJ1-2	CATSETRYYGYTF	TGTGCCACCAGTGAGACAAGATACTATGGCTACACCTTC
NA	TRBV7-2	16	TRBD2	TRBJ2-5	CASRWTSGRGGETQYF	TGTGCCAGCAGGTGGACTAGCGGGAGAGGGGGAGAGACCCAGTACTTC
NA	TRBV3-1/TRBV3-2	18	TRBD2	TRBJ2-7	CASSQDSAGLAGTYEQYF	TGTGCCAGCAGCCAAGATTCAGCGGGACTAGCGGGTACCTACGAGCAGTACTTC
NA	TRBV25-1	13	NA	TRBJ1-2	CASSAWPSDGYTF	TGTGCCAGCAGTGCCTGGCCGTCCGATGGCTACACCTTC
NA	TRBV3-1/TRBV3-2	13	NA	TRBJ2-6	CASSQRGANVLTF	TGTGCCAGCAGCCAACGTGGGGCCAACGTCCTGACTTTC
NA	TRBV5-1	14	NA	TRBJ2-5	CASSLYRAQETQYF	TGCGCCAGCAGCTTGTATCGCGCCCAAGAGACCCAGTACTTC
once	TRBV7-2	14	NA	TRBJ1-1	CASSLSVPNTEAFF	TGTGCCAGCAGCTTATCAGTGCCGAACACTGAAGCTTTCTTT
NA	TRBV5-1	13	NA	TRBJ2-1	CASSLGLYEEQFF	TGCGCCAGCAGCTTGGGACTGTATGAGGAGCAGTTCTTC
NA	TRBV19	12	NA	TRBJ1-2	CASSISGIGYTF	TGTGCCAGTAGTATCTCCGGGATTGGCTACACCTTC
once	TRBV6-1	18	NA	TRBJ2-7	CASSELGIFGRLTYEQYF	TGTGCCAGCAGTGAATTGGGAATTTTCGGCAGGTTGACCTACGAGCAGTACTTC
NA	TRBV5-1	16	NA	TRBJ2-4	CASSLVAGQAKNIQYF	TGCGCCAGCAGCTTGGTGGCAGGGCAAGCCAAAAACATTCAGTACTTC
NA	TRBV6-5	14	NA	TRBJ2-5	CASSRRDMQETQYF	TGTGCCAGCAGTCGACGGGACATGCAAGAGACCCAGTACTTC
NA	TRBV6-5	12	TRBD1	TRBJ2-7	CASAGTEDEQYF	TGTGCCAGCGCCGGGACAGAGGACGAGCAGTACTTC
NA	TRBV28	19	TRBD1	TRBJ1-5	CASSPNPRGQGNSNQPQHF	TGTGCCAGCAGTCCTAACCCCCGGGGACAGGGGAATAGCAATCAGCCCCAGCATTTT
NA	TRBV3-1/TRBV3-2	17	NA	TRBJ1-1	CASSPRVGGGPNTEAFF	TGTGCCAGCAGCCCACGTGTCGGGGGGGGGCCCAACACTGAAGCTTTCTTT
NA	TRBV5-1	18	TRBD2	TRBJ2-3	CASTGNIGLAGGSDTQYF	TGCGCCAGCACCGGTAATATAGGACTAGCGGGAGGTTCTGATACGCAGTATTTT
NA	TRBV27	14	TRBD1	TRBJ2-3	CASSRQGRSDTQYF	TGTGCCAGCAGTAGACAGGGACGGTCAGATACGCAGTATTTT
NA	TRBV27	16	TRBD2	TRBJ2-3	CASATTRGRLGGTQYF	TGTGCCAGCGCAACTACACGCGGGAGGCTGGGCGGTACGCAGTATTTT